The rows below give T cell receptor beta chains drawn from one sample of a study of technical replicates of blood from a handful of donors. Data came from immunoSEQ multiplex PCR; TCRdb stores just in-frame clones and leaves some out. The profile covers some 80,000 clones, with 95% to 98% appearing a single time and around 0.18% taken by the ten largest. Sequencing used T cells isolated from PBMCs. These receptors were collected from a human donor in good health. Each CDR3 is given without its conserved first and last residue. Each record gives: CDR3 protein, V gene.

ASSLGTGTTYEQY	TRBV25-1
ASQSTENTEAF	TRBV5-1
ASSAHGQGAVAKNIQY	TRBV9
ASSLGGEQY	TRBV5-1
ASSLGTGGYVQY	TRBV19
ASSQAEGKVQPQH	TRBV7-9
ASSGETSSPQY	TRBV9
ALPGTGEETQY	TRBV30
ASSTAERETQY	TRBV6-1
ASSQGNQPQH	TRBV27
ASSLKHLNTEAF	TRBV11-2
ASSHNAGVNEQF	TRBV4-2
ASRRTGDFGYT	TRBV6-4
SVPQGAAAF	TRBV29-1
ASSLDRDSSGYT	TRBV11-3
ASSQVRGQPNEKLF	TRBV4-2
ASSRDWSSYNEQF	TRBV11-3
ASSRIGGRAYNEQF	TRBV6-4
ASSSGQASTF	TRBV5-1
ASSDRGRFTDTQY	TRBV6-1
ASSELYGRVYGYT	TRBV6-4
ASIPEGGQNTGELF	TRBV28
ASSVSTGISSGANVLT	TRBV9
ASMIAPNNEQF	TRBV5-1
ASSLGLAGGPQF	TRBV14
ASSYQEASTDTQY	TRBV6-5
ATGTTTDTQY	TRBV10-1
ASGSSGGEGNNEQF	TRBV12-5
ASGFLTGGYGYT	TRBV28
ASSFGPNTGELF	TRBV5-4
ASSDGLATDTQY	TRBV6-4
ASSLVPEDEAF	TRBV5-1